The 17 T cell receptor beta chains reported below all come from one sample, sequenced in a study of T cells in Graves' hyperthyroidism and ophthalmopathy. What was amplified from RNA transcripts were TCR beta CDR3 regions. TCR CDR3 underwent first-round RT-PCR with the HTBI primer set. TCRdb itself ran the multiplex PCR reads through MiXCR, one entry per CDR3 protein. The table lists hundreds of thousands of distinct CDR3 sequences, roughly 22% of them singletons, with approximately 60% in the top ten. Sequences were obtained from blood. The receptors derive from a man aged 25 to 45 with Graves' ophthalmopathy.

This clonotype turned up a few times. The J gene is TRBJ2-1, the V gene TRBV7-9, with D possibly being TRBD1 or TRBD2 (5 bases each). This CDR3 is built from 12 residues. V was cut by 4 bases and J by 11 bases, with 12 bases left in between. Germline-derived CDR1 and CDR2 are SEHNR and FQNEAQ (reference sequence). CDR3: CASSSQRGKQFF. The CDR3 region has the DNA TGTGCCAGCAGCTCCCAGAGGGGCAAGCAGTTCTTC.

In its sample, this clonotype was seen a few times. The genes are TRBV6-5 and TRBJ2-5; 9 nucleotides match TRBD2. After removal of 2 bases from V and 6 bases from J, the junction contained 10 bases not matched to a gene. In germline, CDR1 is MNHEY, CDR2 SVGAGI. The CDR3 is made up of 16 amino acids. CDR3 coding DNA: TGTGCCAGCAGTTACGGGGCGGGAGGGCCGTCGAAGACCCAGTACTTC. Translating it yields CASSYGAGGPSKTQYF.

V is TRBV20-1 and J is TRBJ2-1; 10 bases match TRBD2. The V segment lost 3 bases and the J segment 10 bases; nucleotides outside the gene matches: 9. This CDR3 is 14 amino acids long. Germline V gives CDR1 DFQATT, CDR2 SNEGSKA (reference sequence). CDR3: CSASPIAGGREQFF. The CDR3 nucleotides read TGCAGTGCTAGTCCAATAGCGGGAGGTAGGGAGCAGTTCTTC.

This clonotype was seen at least ten times. The chain has TRBV11-2 and TRBJ2-1; 7 bases are a match to TRBD1. With V trimmed by 5 bases and J by 4 bases, 5 bases remained unmatched. The CDR3 has 14 residues. Germline-derived CDR1 and CDR2 are SGHAT and FQNNGV. The CDR3 region has the DNA TGTGCCAGCAGCCATAGGGGACAGTACAATGAGCAGTTCTTC. Protein product: CASSHRGQYNEQFF.

This clonotype was seen a few times. The rearrangement joins TRBV27 to TRBJ2-7, with 8 bases fitting TRBD1. V was pared by 0 bases and J by 4 bases, with 5 bases of the junction left unmatched. The CDR3 totals 15 residues. Germline values: CDR1 MNHEY, CDR2 SMNVEV (reference sequence). This CDR3 reads CASSLSGQGIYEQYF. The CDR3 DNA follows: TGTGCCAGCAGTTTATCCGGACAGGGTATATACGAGCAGTACTTC.

This clonotype was seen many times. The V gene is TRBV10-3, the J gene TRBJ2-5; 10 nucleotides match TRBD2. Germline CDR1 reads ENHRY; CDR2 reads SYGVKD. There are 15 residues in the CDR3. The trim removed 4 bases at V and 5 bases at J, leaving 7 bases unmatched. The chain's CDR3 is CAISGTSGPRETQYF. CDR3 coding DNA: TGTGCCATCAGTGGGACTAGCGGTCCCAGGGAGACCCAGTACTTC.

This chain joins TRBV12-3 or TRBV12-4 and TRBJ1-5; tentative D call: TRBD1 (6 bases). Trimming removed 3 bases from V and 0 bases from J, with 18 bases in between. The CDR3 has 18 amino acids. CDR3 in amino acids: CASSLRGARGYSNQPQHF. CDR3 DNA sequence: TGTGCCAGCAGTTTGAGGGGGGCACGGGGGTATAGCAATCAGCCCCAGCATTTT.

V usage is TRBV9 and J usage is TRBJ2-1; 8 bases map to TRBD2. The CDR3 runs 17 residues. The germline CDR1 and CDR2 sequences are SGDLS and YYNGEE. V gave up 6 bases and J gave up 8 bases; unmatched junction bases: 19. CDR3 sequence reads: CASNTNTGGLAGDEQFF. The CDR3 DNA reads as TGTGCCAGCAACACCAATACGGGGGGGCTAGCAGGGGATGAGCAGTTCTTC. Full variable domain (missing parts from reference TRBV9 and TRBJ2-1): DSGVTQTPKHLITATGQRVTLRCSPRSGDLSVYWYQQSLDQGLQFLIQYYNGEERAKGNILERFSAQQFPDLHSELNLSSLELGDSALYFCASNTNTGGLAGDEQFFGPGTRLTVL.

The sample holds a few counts of this clonotype. J is TRBJ2-1 and V is TRBV6-1, with D tentatively TRBD1 (6 bases). With 6 bases removed from V and 8 bases from J, the gap between germline ends came to 17 bases. This CDR3 has 14 amino acids. Germline CDR1 reads MNHNS; CDR2 reads SASEGT. CDR3 protein: CASRVQGSRDEQFF. DNA of the CDR3: TGTGCCAGCAGGGTTCAGGGGTCTCGGGATGAGCAGTTCTTC.

The V call is TRBV6-1, the J call TRBJ2-7; D gene ambiguous. The germline gives CDR1 MNHNS, CDR2 SASEGT. Deletions cut 7 bases from V and 0 bases from J, with 10 bases between. This CDR3 has 13 amino acids. In nucleotides, the CDR3 is TGTGCCAGCACAGTGGGTAGCTCCTACGAGCAGTACTTC. It specifies CASTVGSSYEQYF.

The chain joins TRBV19 to TRBJ1-1; D not certain. The V gene lost 0 bases and the J gene lost 0 bases, with 8 bases spanning the gap. The CDR3 runs to 15 residues. Germline CDR1 reads LNHDA; CDR2 reads SQIVND (reference sequence). This CDR3 is CASSIDHFMNTEAFF. CDR3 coding DNA: TGTGCCAGTAGTATAGATCATTTCATGAACACTGAAGCTTTCTTT. Full variable domain (remainder filled in from reference TRBV19 and TRBJ1-1): DGGITQSPKYLFRKEGQNVTLSCEQNLNHDAMYWYRQDPGQGLRLIYYSQIVNDFQKGDIAEGYSVSREKKESFPLTVTSAQKNPTAFYLCASSIDHFMNTEAFFGQGTRLTVV.

The chain couples TRBV28 to TRBJ2-7, with 10 nucleotides matching TRBD2. CDR1 is MDHEN, CDR2 SYDVKM, per germline. This CDR3 spans 14 amino acids. V shed 8 bases, J shed 0 bases, and the junction held 4 bases outside the gene matches. CDR3 bases: TGTGCCAGCGCTAGCGGGAGCGTCTCCTACGAGCAGTACTTC. Its protein product is CASASGSVSYEQYF.

This clonotype has a count of ten or more. The rearrangement joins TRBV7-3 to TRBJ2-3, with TRBD2 matching 11 bases. Trimming removed 1 base from V and 6 bases from J; junction bases left unmatched: 9. This CDR3 has 17 amino acids. From germline, CDR1 is SGHTA and CDR2 FQGTGA. As DNA, the CDR3 is TGTGCCAGCAGCTTAATAGCGGGAGGGCCGTTTGGTGATACGCAGTATTTT. Translated, it gives CASSLIAGGPFGDTQYF.

This clonotype came up a few times. The chain links TRBV4-2 to TRBJ2-7; maybe TRBD2 (5 bases). Looked up from germline, CDR1 is LGHNA and CDR2 is YNFKEQ. This CDR3 spans 13 amino acids. The ends were cut back, 3 bases at V and 4 bases at J, with 10 bases in the middle. CDR3 in DNA: TGTGCCAGCAGCCATGGAGAGGGTTACGAGCAGTACTTC. Translating gives CASSHGEGYEQYF.

Concerning this clonotype: This may be a read error: a much more frequent sequence differs by one nucleotide. This rearrangement joins TRBV20-1 to TRBJ1-1; D perhaps matches TRBD1 (6 bases). Germline V lookup: CDR1 DFQATT, CDR2 SNEGSKA (reference sequence). The CDR3 length is 15 residues. The CDR3 coding sequence is TGCAGTGCTAGAGTAGCTTGGACAGTTTACACTGGAGCTTTCTTT. It is translated as CSARVAWTVYTGAFF.

This clonotype has a handful of counts. CDR3 region: CASSLAGAVGNSGNTIYF. CDR3 nucleotides: TGTGCCAGCAGCTTAGCGGGGGCGGTAGGAAACTCTGGAAACACCATATATTTT. The chain combines TRBV7-2 with TRBJ1-3; a weak D match, TRBD1 (6 bases). The germline CDR1 and CDR2 sequences are SGHTA and FQGNSA. V was pared by 0 bases and J by 0 bases, with 15 bases between. The CDR3 loop spans 18 amino acids. Supplemented by reference TRBV7-2 and TRBJ1-3, the full variable domain reads GAGVSQSPSNKVTEKGKDVELRCDPISGHTALYWYRQSLGQGLEFLIYFQGNSAPDKSGLPSDRFSAERTGGSVSTLTIQRTQQEDSAVYLCASSLAGAVGNSGNTIYFGEGSWLTVV.

The chain uses TRBV7-2 and TRBJ1-4; the match to TRBD1 covers 7 bases. CDR1 and CDR2 (germline): SGHTA, FQGNSA. The CDR3 extends over 14 amino acids. The V and J ends lost 1 base and 10 bases, in that order; junction bases with no gene match: 6. The CDR3 coding sequence is TGTGCCAGCAGCTTAGACAGGGGCGGAGGAAAACTGTTTTTT. Amino acids: CASSLDRGGGKLFF.